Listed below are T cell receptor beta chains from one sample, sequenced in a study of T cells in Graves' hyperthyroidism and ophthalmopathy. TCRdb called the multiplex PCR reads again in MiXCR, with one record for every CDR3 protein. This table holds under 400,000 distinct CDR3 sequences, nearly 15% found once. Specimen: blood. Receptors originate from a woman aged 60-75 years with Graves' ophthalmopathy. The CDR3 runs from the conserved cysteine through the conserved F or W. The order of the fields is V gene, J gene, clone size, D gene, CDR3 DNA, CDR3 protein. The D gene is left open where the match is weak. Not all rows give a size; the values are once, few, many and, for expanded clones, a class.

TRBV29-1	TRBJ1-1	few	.	TGCAGCGTTGTCCCACGGGGGGACACTGAAGCTTTCTTT	CSVVPRGDTEAFF
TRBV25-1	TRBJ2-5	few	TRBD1	TGTGCCAGCAGTCCAGTCAGGGGGCGCGGCCAAGAGACCCAGTACTTC	CASSPVRGRGQETQYF
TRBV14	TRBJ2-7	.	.	TGTGCCAGCAGCCAAGAAACGCGAGCCTACGAGCAGTACTTC	CASSQETRAYEQYF
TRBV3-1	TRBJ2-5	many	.	TGTGCCAGCAGCCAGCAACTAGTACGAGAGACCCAGTACTTC	CASSQQLVRETQYF
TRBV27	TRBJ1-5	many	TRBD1	TGTGCCAGCAGCTGGACAGGGGGCGGCAATCAGCCCCAGCATTTT	CASSWTGGGNQPQHF
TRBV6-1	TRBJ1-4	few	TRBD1	TGTGCCAGCAGCCGGGGACAGATAAATGAAAAACTGTTTTTT	CASSRGQINEKLFF
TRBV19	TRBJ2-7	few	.	TGTGCCAGTAGTATAGGGAGCGCCTACGAGCAGTACTTC	CASSIGSAYEQYF
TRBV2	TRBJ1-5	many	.	TGTGCCAGCAGCAGGTACAATCAGCCCCAGCATTTT	CASSRYNQPQHF
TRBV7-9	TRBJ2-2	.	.	TGTGCCAGCAGCTTGAGGACGGGGAACACCGGGGAGCTGCTTTTT	CASSLRTGNTGELLF
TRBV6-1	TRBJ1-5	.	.	TGTGCCAGCACCCCTGAGAGCAATCAGCCCCAGCATTTT	CASTPESNQPQHF
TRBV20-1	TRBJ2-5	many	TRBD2	TGCAGTACGTCTAGCGGACAAGAGACCCAGTACTTC	CSTSSGQETQYF
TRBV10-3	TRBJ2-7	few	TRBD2	TGTGCCATCAGCCCGAGTGGGACTAGCGGGTTGGCCGAGCAGTACTTC	CAISPSGTSGLAEQYF
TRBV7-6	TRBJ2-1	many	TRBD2	TGTGCCAGCAGCTTAGGATCTTCCCTAGCGGTCTACAATGAGCAGTTCTTC	CASSLGSSLAVYNEQFF
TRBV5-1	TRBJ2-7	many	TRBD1	TGCGCCAGCAGCTTACAGGGGGATTACGAGCAGTACTTC	CASSLQGDYEQYF
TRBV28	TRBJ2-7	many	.	TGTGCCAGCAGTTTCTCTGGGACACCCGAGCAGTACTTC	CASSFSGTPEQYF
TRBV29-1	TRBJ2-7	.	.	TGCAGCGTTGTGGCACAGGCCTACGAGCAGTACTTC	CSVVAQAYEQYF
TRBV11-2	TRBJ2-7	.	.	TGTGCCAGCAGCCCCTACTTAGACGCCTCTGATGAGCAGTACTTC	CASSPYLDASDEQYF
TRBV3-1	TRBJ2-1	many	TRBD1	TGTGCCAGCAGCCAACTGGGACAGGGTAGAAATGAGCAGTTCTTC	CASSQLGQGRNEQFF
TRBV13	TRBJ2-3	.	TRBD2	TGTGCCAGCAGCCCCCGAACTAGCGGGCGCTCAGATACGCAGTATTTT	CASSPRTSGRSDTQYF
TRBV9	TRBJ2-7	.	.	TGTGCCAGCAGCGTAGAGTTGGGCGCCTCCTACGAGCAGTACTTC	CASSVELGASYEQYF
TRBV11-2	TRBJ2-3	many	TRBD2	TGTGCCAGCAGTCAACTAGCGGGAGAAGAGAGGAATACGCAGTATTTT	CASSQLAGEERNTQYF
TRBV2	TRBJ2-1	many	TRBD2	TGTGCCAGCGGGGGCGGGGGTGAGCTAGCGGGACACTACAATGAGCAGTTCTTC	CASGGGGELAGHYNEQFF
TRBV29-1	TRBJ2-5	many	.	TGCAGCGTTCTTAGGACAGACCAAGAGACCCAGTACTTC	CSVLRTDQETQYF
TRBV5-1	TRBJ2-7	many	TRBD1	TGCGCCAGCAGCTCTCGCGGGACAGGGGCTTCCGAGCAGTACTTC	CASSSRGTGASEQYF
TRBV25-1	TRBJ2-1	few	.	TGTGCCACCCGCTCTGACAGCTCCTACAATGAGCAGTTCTTC	CATRSDSSYNEQFF
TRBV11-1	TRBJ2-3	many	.	TGTGCCAGCAGCTTTGTGGCGGCTAGCACAGATACGCAGTATTTT	CASSFVAASTDTQYF
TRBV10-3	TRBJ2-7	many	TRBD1	TGTGCCATCCGGGACAGGGATTCCTACGAGCAGTACTTC	CAIRDRDSYEQYF
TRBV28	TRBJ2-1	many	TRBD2	TGTGCCAGCAGTTATGGGGGACTAGAGAACAATGAGCAGTTCTTC	CASSYGGLENNEQFF
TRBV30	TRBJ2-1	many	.	TGTGCCTGGAGTCTAGGAAAAAACAATGAGCAGTTCTTC	CAWSLGKNNEQFF
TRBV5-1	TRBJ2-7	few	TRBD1	TGCGCCAGCAGCCCCGAGACAGGGTCCCGCTACGAGCAGTACTTC	CASSPETGSRYEQYF
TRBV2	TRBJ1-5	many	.	TGTGCCAGCAACCTGGGGGCGGGGGCAGGAAATCAGCCCCAGCATTTT	CASNLGAGAGNQPQHF
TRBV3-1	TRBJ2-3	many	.	TGTGCCAGCAGCCAAGAGTGGACGAAGGGAGATACGCAGTATTTT	CASSQEWTKGDTQYF
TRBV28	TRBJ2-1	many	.	TGTGCCAGCAGTTTGGCCGACACCCGTAGTGAGCAGTTCTTC	CASSLADTRSEQFF
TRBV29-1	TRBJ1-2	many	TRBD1	TGCAGCGTCAACCCCGGGACAGCGTATGGCTACACCTTC	CSVNPGTAYGYTF
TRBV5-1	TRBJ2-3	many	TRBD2	TGCGCCAGCATGCGTAGGGAGGGCCTCCCAGATACGCAGTATTTT	CASMRREGLPDTQYF
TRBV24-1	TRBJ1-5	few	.	TGTGCCACCAGTGATAGGGCTCTTCAGCCCCAGCATTTT	CATSDRALQPQHF
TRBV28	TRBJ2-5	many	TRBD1	TGTGCCAGCAGGACAACAGGGGGTCAAGAGACCCAGTACTTC	CASRTTGGQETQYF
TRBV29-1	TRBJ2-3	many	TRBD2	TGCAGCGTGGGGACTAGCGGGAGCACAGATACGCAGTATTTT	CSVGTSGSTDTQYF
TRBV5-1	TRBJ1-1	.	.	TGCGCCAGCAAGACAGGTACGGGGACTGAAGCTTTCTTT	CASKTGTGTEAFF
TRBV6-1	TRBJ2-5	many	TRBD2	TGTGCCAGCAGTCCCACGACCCCGGGACTAGCGGGAGGCCTAGAGACCCAGTACTTC	CASSPTTPGLAGGLETQYF
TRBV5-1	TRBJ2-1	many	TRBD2	TGCGCCAGCAGCTTGCCTAGCGGGAGCTACGATGAGCAGTTCTTC	CASSLPSGSYDEQFF
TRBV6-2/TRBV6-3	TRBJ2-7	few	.	TGTGCCAGCAGCCGCGTGGGGGGCGAGCAGTACTTC	CASSRVGGEQYF
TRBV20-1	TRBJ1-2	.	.	TGCAGTGCTAGAAGGGCTAACTATGGCTACACCTTC	CSARRANYGYTF
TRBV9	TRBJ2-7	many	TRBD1	TGTGCCAGCAGCGTAGCTACAGGGGCGTACTACGAGCAGTACTTC	CASSVATGAYYEQYF